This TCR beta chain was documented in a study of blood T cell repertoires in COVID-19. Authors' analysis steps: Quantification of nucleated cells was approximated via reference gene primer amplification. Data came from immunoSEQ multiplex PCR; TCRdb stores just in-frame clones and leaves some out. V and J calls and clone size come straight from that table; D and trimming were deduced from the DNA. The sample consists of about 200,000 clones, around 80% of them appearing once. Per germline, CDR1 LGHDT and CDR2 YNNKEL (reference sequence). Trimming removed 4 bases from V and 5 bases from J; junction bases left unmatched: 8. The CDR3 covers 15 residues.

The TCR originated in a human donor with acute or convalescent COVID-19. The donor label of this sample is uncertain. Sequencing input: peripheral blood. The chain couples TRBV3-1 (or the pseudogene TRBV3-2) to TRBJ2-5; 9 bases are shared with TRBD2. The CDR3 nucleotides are TGTGCCAGCAGCCCCTTGGGGGCGGGAGGGGAGACCCAGTACTTC. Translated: CASSPLGAGGETQYF.